A selection of T cell receptor beta chains follows, all from one sample in a study of shared clonotypes between healthy human individuals. TCRdb keeps only in-frame clones here, not all; method: immunoSEQ multiplex PCR. The table records millions of clones, over 85% of them present only once. What was sequenced was naive CD4+ T cells from PBMCs. These receptors were obtained from a man aged 18 to 30 in good health. Some clones in this sample may be carry-over from other donors' samples. Each CDR3 is given with its conserved first and last residue. A D gene is named only where the DNA matches it firmly. Where a row states a size, it is once, few, many or the class of an expanded clone; other rows omit it.

size	V	D	J	DNA	CDR3
-	TRBV11-1	-	TRBJ2-3	TGTGCCAGCAGCTTAGGCCCTACTGGAGATACGCAGTATTTT	CASSLGPTGDTQYF
few	TRBV20-1	-	TRBJ2-7	TGCAGTGCGTGGGACTCCCACGAGCAGTACTTC	CSAWDSHEQYF
once	TRBV7-8	TRBD1	TRBJ2-7	TGTGCCAGCAGGGTAACCCGGACAGGGCGGGTCGAGCAGTACTTC	CASRVTRTGRVEQYF
-	TRBV2	TRBD1	TRBJ2-2	TGTGCCAGCAGAGAAAGGACAGGGGGCTGGACCGGGGAGCTGTTTTTT	CASRERTGGWTGELFF
few	TRBV7-9	TRBD1	TRBJ1-1	TGTGCCAGCAGCGTGACAGGGGTCGGCACTGAAGCTTTCTTT	CASSVTGVGTEAFF
once	TRBV7-2	-	TRBJ2-5	TGTGCCAGCAGCTCGAACCGGGACTTTAAGACCCAGTACTTC	CASSSNRDFKTQYF
-	TRBV28	TRBD1	TRBJ1-2	TGTGCCAGCAGTTCCCCGGGACAGGGGGCGAGGGGCTACACCTTC	CASSSPGQGARGYTF
-	TRBV6-1	-	TRBJ1-1	TGTGCCAGCAATCGGGCCTCGAACACTGAAGCTTTCTTT	CASNRASNTEAFF
-	TRBV6-6	-	TRBJ2-7	TGTGCCAGCAGTCGGGACCCTTTCACGGCCTACGAGCAGTACTTC	CASSRDPFTAYEQYF
-	TRBV6-5	-	TRBJ2-5	TGTGCCAGCAGTTATGAAGTTAACTCCCAAGAGACCCAGTACTTC	CASSYEVNSQETQYF
-	TRBV28	-	TRBJ1-3	TGTGCCAGCAGTTTCAAGGGCTCTGGAAACACCATATATTTT	CASSFKGSGNTIYF
-	TRBV5-4	-	TRBJ1-1	TGTGCCAGCAGCTTGGTAGTGGGAGGCACTGAAGCTTTCTTT	CASSLVVGGTEAFF
-	TRBV11-2	TRBD2	TRBJ2-1	TGTGCCAGCAGCTTTTTTCTAGCGGCCAGGAATGAGCAGTTCTTC	CASSFFLAARNEQFF
-	TRBV7-2	-	TRBJ2-7	TGTGCCAGCAGCCCCTGGGCCCAGAACTACGAGCAGTACTTC	CASSPWAQNYEQYF
-	TRBV29-1	TRBD2	TRBJ2-2	TGCAGCGCTGGACTAGCGGGAGTTCAGGGGACCGGGGAGCTGTTTTTT	CSAGLAGVQGTGELFF
-	TRBV7-9	-	TRBJ1-2	TGTGCCAACGCCCAAGGAGACTATGGCTACACCTTC	CANAQGDYGYTF
-	TRBV19	-	TRBJ2-3	TGTGCCAGTAAGTTCGACGGGCTGGCAGATACGCAGTATTTT	CASKFDGLADTQYF
once	TRBV12-5	-	TRBJ2-7	TGTGCTAGTGGGTTACCTAACCGGGACACCACCTACGAGCAGTACTTC	CASGLPNRDTTYEQYF
-	TRBV5-8	TRBD1	TRBJ1-1	TGTGCCAGCAGTTACAGGGGGGAGAACACTGAAGCTTTCTTT	CASSYRGENTEAFF
-	TRBV5-4	-	TRBJ1-1	TGTGCCAGCAGCACCTACAAGGACGCCACTGAAGCTTTCTTT	CASSTYKDATEAFF
-	TRBV9	TRBD2	TRBJ2-2	TGTGCCAGCAGCGTAGCGAGACTAGCGGGAGTCAACACCGGGGAGCTGTTTTTT	CASSVARLAGVNTGELFF
once	TRBV28	-	TRBJ2-3	TGTGCCAGCAGTTTGCCCGGGACTGCTACCTATACGCAGTATTTT	CASSLPGTATYTQYF
once	TRBV28	TRBD1	TRBJ1-5	TGTGCCAGCAGTCCCGGGGACAGGAGTTATCAGCCCCAGCATTTT	CASSPGDRSYQPQHF
-	TRBV28	TRBD1	TRBJ2-7	TGTGCCAGCGGGACAGGTGGCTGGTACGAGCAGTACTTC	CASGTGGWYEQYF
-	TRBV4-1	-	TRBJ2-1	TGCGCCAGCAGCCAAGATATCAACAATGAGCAGTTCTTC	CASSQDINNEQFF
-	TRBV29-1	-	TRBJ2-5	TGCAGCGTTGGACTAGTACTGAGAGAGACCCAGTACTTC	CSVGLVLRETQYF
few	TRBV5-4	TRBD2	TRBJ2-1	TGTGCCAGCAGCTTGGGACTAGCGGACTACAATGAGCAGTTCTTC	CASSLGLADYNEQFF
-	TRBV6-6	-	TRBJ2-3	TGTGCCAGCAGAGATACCGGGAATCGGATAGATGATGCGCAGTATTTT	CASRDTGNRIDDAQYF
-	TRBV5-1	TRBD1	TRBJ2-2	TGCGCCAGCAGCTTGGGGACAGGGAGCGGGGAGCTGTTTTTT	CASSLGTGSGELFF
-	TRBV19	-	TRBJ1-2	TGTGCCAGTAGTATGGGGCAGGCCTATGGCTACACCTTC	CASSMGQAYGYTF
once	TRBV7-9	TRBD1	TRBJ1-4	TGTGCCAGCAGCTCGGACAGGGGGGAAAAACTGTTTTTT	CASSSDRGEKLFF
once	TRBV28	TRBD2	TRBJ2-2	TGTGCCAGCAGCTCCGGGACTAGAGGCACCGGGGAGCTGTTTTTT	CASSSGTRGTGELFF
-	TRBV6-1	TRBD2	TRBJ2-5	TGTGCCAGCAGGACTAGCAGCCAAGAGACCCAGTACTTC	CASRTSSQETQYF
-	TRBV19	-	TRBJ2-7	TGTGCCAGTAGCCTCGTTTACGGACCCGACTACGAGCAGTACTTC	CASSLVYGPDYEQYF
-	TRBV5-6	-	TRBJ2-3	TGTGCCAGCAGCTTGGCCGGCCTTCCCACAGATACGCAGTATTTT	CASSLAGLPTDTQYF
-	TRBV5-1	-	TRBJ1-2	TGCGCCAGCACCTCAGGGGAGGGCAATAGAGGCTACACCTTC	CASTSGEGNRGYTF
-	TRBV19	TRBD1	TRBJ2-7	TGTGCCAGTAGCCAGGAGGGACAGGGGAGATACGAGCAGTACTTC	CASSQEGQGRYEQYF
once	TRBV7-2	-	TRBJ1-2	TGTGCCAGCAGCACTCTTGGTGGGGGCAATGGCTACACCTTC	CASSTLGGGNGYTF
-	TRBV11-2	TRBD2	TRBJ2-5	TGTGCCAGCAGCTTTGGTCTAGCGGGAGGAGAGACCCAGTACTTC	CASSFGLAGGETQYF
once	TRBV7-2	-	TRBJ1-1	TGTGCCAGCAGCTTAGTTGGGAGCGCTGACCTCGGGATCTTT	CASSLVGSADLGIF
-	TRBV7-9	-	TRBJ1-1	TGTGCCAGCAGCTTAGCGTTGGGTCGGCGAGCCCATACTGAAGCTTTCTTT	CASSLALGRRAHTEAFF
-	TRBV5-1	TRBD2	TRBJ2-1	TGCGCCAGCAGCTTTGGACTAGCGGGTACACTCTACAATGAGCAGTTCTTC	CASSFGLAGTLYNEQFF
-	TRBV5-4	TRBD1	TRBJ2-5	TGTGCCAGCAGTCGGGGTCTGGGACAGGGGCTTCAAGAGACCCAGTACTTC	CASSRGLGQGLQETQYF
-	TRBV6-1	-	TRBJ1-2	TGTGCCAGCAGACCCGAGGAGGGTTCCTATGGCTACACCTTC	CASRPEEGSYGYTF
-	TRBV5-1	TRBD1	TRBJ2-1	TGCGCCAGCAGCGGCCGACAGGGGACGGTGGATGAGCAGTTCTTC	CASSGRQGTVDEQFF
-	TRBV30	-	TRBJ2-2	TGTGCCTGGACTTGGGGATTGAACACCGGGGAGCTGTTTTTT	CAWTWGLNTGELFF
-	TRBV5-1	-	TRBJ1-1	TGCGCCAGCACAAGGGGGGACATGAACACTGAAGCTTTCTTT	CASTRGDMNTEAFF
-	TRBV28	-	TRBJ1-2	TGTGCCAGCAGTTTCCCCCTGGTCGACTATGGCTACACCTTC	CASSFPLVDYGYTF
-	TRBV7-2	-	TRBJ2-7	TGTGCCAGCAGCCCCTCTCGTTTTTACGAGCAGTACTTC	CASSPSRFYEQYF
-	TRBV28	TRBD1	TRBJ1-5	TGTGCCAGCAGGAGGGACAGGGTGGCGGGTCAGCCCCAGCATTTT	CASRRDRVAGQPQHF
-	TRBV2	TRBD1	TRBJ1-6	TGTGCCAGCAGTTCAGACAGGGGTAATTCACCCCTCCACTTT	CASSSDRGNSPLHF
-	TRBV5-1	-	TRBJ1-1	TGCGCCAGCAGGATTGGCTGGGCCACTGAAGCTTTCTTT	CASRIGWATEAFF